One sample yielded the 25 T cell receptor beta chains listed below, sequenced in a study of CD8 T cells in Susac syndrome. Reverse transcription of 0.5 to 1 ug RNA used random hexamers. TCRdb redid the calling of the immunoSEQ multiplex PCR reads with MiXCR, one entry per CDR3 protein. The sample records more than 150,000 distinct CDR3 sequences, 90% to 97% being singletons. Material: CD4+ T cells from PBMCs. The receptors were gathered from a human donor with Susac syndrome.

This chain links TRBV6-5 with TRBJ1-6; 9 bases agree with TRBD1. CDR1 and CDR2 (germline): MNHEY, SVGAGI. With V trimmed by 6 bases and J by 8 bases, 5 bases remained unmatched. There are 14 residues in the CDR3. CDR3 in DNA: TGTGCCAGCAGCGACAGGGGGAATTATTCACCCCTCCACTTT. Its translation: CASSDRGNYSPLHF.

J is TRBJ1-2 and V is TRBV29-1, with D unresolved. The V end was cut by 7 bases, the J end by 2 bases, with 8 bases between. The CDR3 length is 11 residues. Germline-derived CDR1 and CDR2 are SQVTM and ANQGSEA. CDR3: CSAYENYGYTF. The DNA for the CDR3 is TGCAGCGCGTACGAAAACTATGGCTACACCTTC.

This chain links TRBV12-3 or TRBV12-4 with TRBJ1-2, with D possibly matching TRBD1 (5 bases). This CDR3 comprises 13 residues. V dropped 4 bases and J dropped 4 bases, with 10 bases sitting between them. The CDR3 DNA reads TGTGCCAGCAGTTGGGGGGTTAGCTATGGCTACACCTTC. Residues: CASSWGVSYGYTF.

The chain joins TRBV27 to TRBJ2-5; the D call may be TRBD1 or TRBD2 (6 bases each). The CDR3 loop spans 11 amino acids. The germline V and J ends were trimmed by 7 bases and 7 bases, with 10 bases remaining between them. Germline V gives CDR1 MNHEY, CDR2 SMNVEV (reference sequence). CDR3 nucleotides: TGTGCCAGCACCAGGGGAGGGACCCAGTACTTC. This gives the protein CASTRGGTQYF.

This sequence joins TRBV18 and TRBJ2-4; possible D gene TRBD1, 6 bases. V was clipped by 6 bases and J by 6 bases, with 15 bases between them. The CDR3 has 14 residues. Germline assignment: CDR1 KGHSH and CDR2 LQKENI. CDR3 amino acids: CASSPSGQLNIQYF. CDR3 bases: TGTGCCAGCTCGCCCTCCGGACAGCTAAACATTCAGTACTTC.

The chain uses TRBV6-2 or TRBV6-3 and TRBJ2-1, with TRBD2 identical over 9 bases. The CDR3 is 15 amino acids. Per germline, CDR1 MNHEY and CDR2 SVGEGT. The ends lost 2 bases at V and 2 bases at J; junction bases unmatched: 1. DNA of the CDR3: TGTGCCAGCAGTTACCAGCGGGGGGCCTACAATGAGCAGTTCTTC. Its protein product is CASSYQRGAYNEQFF.

The rearrangement links TRBV21-1 to TRBJ1-3. TRBV21-1 is a listed pseudogene. The CDR3 is 15 residues long. The CDR3 spells CASSKAGRFGNTIYF. The CDR3 DNA reads as TGTGCCAGCAGCAAAGCGGGCCGATTTGGAAACACCATATATTTT.

This clonotype has just a few counts. This chain connects TRBV7-2 to TRBJ2-7; D not certain. The CDR3 totals 13 residues. The ends were cut back, 1 base at V and 3 bases at J, with 7 bases in the middle. Germline CDR1 and CDR2: SGHTA and FQGNSA. In nucleotides, the CDR3 is TGTGCCAGCAGCTTAGACTCAGGCTACGAGCAGTACTTC. It is translated as CASSLDSGYEQYF.

The chain is built from TRBV6-6 and TRBJ2-3, with 10 bases lining up with TRBD2. CDR1 and CDR2 (germline): MNHNY, SVGAGI (reference sequence). The CDR3 consists of 14 residues. After removal of 2 bases from V and 6 bases from J, the junction contained 2 bases not matched to a gene. CDR3 nucleotides: TGTGCCAGCAGTTACGGACTAGCGGAGGATACGCAGTATTTT. Residues: CASSYGLAEDTQYF.

The J gene is TRBJ2-7, the V gene TRBV6-2 or TRBV6-3; D gene unclear. Trimming shortened V by 7 bases and J by 4 bases, and 17 bases separated the two germline ends. CDR3 size: 14 residues. Per the germline V gene, CDR1 is MNHEY and CDR2 is SVGEGT. The DNA for the CDR3 is TGTGCCAGCAATCCGGACCGCCTTCTATACGAGCAGTACTTC. It translates to CASNPDRLLYEQYF.

The V gene is TRBV5-6, the J gene TRBJ1-4; D ambiguous. V was clipped by 0 bases and J by 5 bases, with 2 bases between them. Looked up from germline, CDR1 is SGHDT and CDR2 is YYEEEE. The CDR3 spans 12 residues. The CDR3 region is CASSLGNEKLFF. The DNA for the CDR3 is TGTGCCAGCAGCTTGGGGAATGAAAAACTGTTTTTT.

The V and J genes are TRBV6-1 and TRBJ1-4; tentative D call: TRBD1 (5 bases). V dropped 8 bases and J dropped 4 bases, with 14 bases sitting between them. This CDR3 has 14 residues. Per the germline V gene, CDR1 is MNHNS and CDR2 is SASEGT. The CDR3 DNA sequence: TGTGCCAGCGGGGGATCGACAGTTAATGAAAAACTGTTTTTT. This encodes CASGGSTVNEKLFF.

J is TRBJ1-2 and V is TRBV12-3 or TRBV12-4; maybe TRBD1 (5 bases). V lost 2 bases, J lost 6 bases, and 7 bases lay in between. The CDR3 is made up of 12 amino acids. CDR3 region: CASSLQGDGYTF. The CDR3 coding sequence is TGTGCCAGCAGTTTACAGGGTGATGGCTACACCTTC.

The V gene is TRBV28, the J gene TRBJ2-5; maybe TRBD2 (5 bases). Looked up from germline, CDR1 is MDHEN and CDR2 is SYDVKM. The V end was cut by 6 bases, the J end by 5 bases, with 19 bases between. The CDR3 is 15 amino acids. In DNA, the CDR3 is TGTGCCAGCAGCCTACTGGCTAGCCTCCCGGAGACCCAGTACTTC. Translating it yields CASSLLASLPETQYF.

This rearrangement joins TRBV27 to TRBJ2-7, with D possibly being TRBD1 (5 bases). Germline CDR1 MNHEY, CDR2 SMNVEV (reference sequence). CDR3 length: 16 amino acids. V was pared by 6 bases and J by 2 bases, with 20 bases between. The CDR3 spells CASRLEGEKITYEQYF. The CDR3 DNA sequence: TGTGCCAGCAGACTCGAAGGGGAAAAAATAACCTACGAGCAGTACTTC.

This clonotype was seen a handful of times. The rearrangement joins TRBV30 to TRBJ1-5, with D unresolved. Trimming cost V 3 bases and J 3 bases, with 9 bases left between them. The germline V gene has CDR1 GTSNPN and CDR2 SVGIG (reference sequence). This CDR3 comprises 13 residues. CDR3 protein: CAWSPDDNQPQHF. CDR3 coding DNA: TGTGCCTGGAGCCCCGACGACAATCAGCCCCAGCATTTT.

The genes are TRBV20-1 and TRBJ2-5, with 7 bases fitting TRBD1. The CDR3 has 13 amino acids. V shed 6 bases and J 5 bases; nucleotides not matched to a gene: 9. Germline V gene lookup returns CDR1 DFQATT and CDR2 SNEGSKA (reference sequence). The CDR3 protein is CSAEDRPGETQYF. CDR3 DNA sequence: TGCAGTGCAGAGGACAGGCCGGGGGAGACCCAGTACTTC.

This rearrangement joins TRBV27 to TRBJ1-2; D is unresolved. Trimming stripped 5 bases from V and 8 bases from J, with 21 bases between. Germline assignment: CDR1 MNHEY and CDR2 SMNVEV (reference sequence). The CDR3 has 15 residues. The CDR3 protein is CASSRVDGGPGGYTF. DNA for the CDR3: TGTGCCAGCAGTCGAGTCGATGGCGGGCCCGGCGGCTACACCTTC.

The V gene is TRBV4-2, the J gene TRBJ2-1; TRBD1 might be the D (7 bases). The germline V gene encodes CDR1 LGHNA and CDR2 YNFKEQ. This CDR3 has 16 amino acids. Trimming cost V 0 bases and J 9 bases, with 18 bases left between them. The CDR3 here is CASSQDQEGAWGEQFF. Written as DNA, the CDR3 is TGTGCCAGCAGCCAAGATCAGGAGGGGGCCTGGGGTGAGCAGTTCTTC.

This clonotype was observed a single time. The rearrangement links TRBV11-1 to TRBJ2-5, with 10 nucleotides matching TRBD2. This CDR3 has 16 residues. Germline loops: CDR1 SGHAT, CDR2 FQDESV (reference sequence). The junction had 8 bases not matched to a gene; V was cut back by 4 bases and J by 3 bases. The CDR3 nucleotides read TGTGCCAGCAGCTCGCCGGGACTAGCGAAGGAAGAGACCCAGTACTTC. Protein: CASSSPGLAKEETQYF.

The V and J genes are TRBV9 and TRBJ2-1, with 7 bases fitting TRBD1. Germline CDR1 is SGDLS and CDR2 is YYNGEE. V trimming: 2 bases; J trimming: 6 bases; junction bases outside the gene matches: 8. The CDR3 spans 15 residues. As DNA, the CDR3 is TGTGCCAGCAGCGTCCTCTCGGACAGGAGCAATGAGCAGTTCTTC. Translating gives CASSVLSDRSNEQFF.

The rearrangement uses TRBV20-1 and TRBJ2-4; the D gene is possibly TRBD1 (5 bases). The CDR3 runs 13 residues. V shed 3 bases and J shed 3 bases, with 9 bases lying between them. Germline V lookup: CDR1 DFQATT, CDR2 SNEGSKA (reference sequence). CDR3 bases: TGCAGTGCTAGGTCAGGGAACAAAAACATTCAGTACTTC. Translation gives CSARSGNKNIQYF.

This clonotype showed up just a few times. The rearrangement joins TRBV7-3 to TRBJ1-6; D remains ambiguous. The CDR3 is 13 amino acids. From germline, CDR1 is SGHTA and CDR2 FQGTGA. The V and J ends lost 1 base and 9 bases respectively, with 7 bases between them. In nucleotides, the CDR3 is TGTGCCAGCAGCTTAAGTTCCCTTTCACCCCTCCACTTT. Its translation is CASSLSSLSPLHF.

This chain uses TRBV11-2 with TRBJ2-5, with 10 positions matching TRBD2. The germline CDR1 and CDR2 sequences are SGHAT and FQNNGV. V trimming: 1 base; J trimming: 1 base; junction bases outside the gene matches: 0. This CDR3 comprises 15 residues. The CDR3 DNA is TGTGCCAGCAGCTTAGGGACTAGCGGCCAAGAGACCCAGTACTTC. Amino acid sequence: CASSLGTSGQETQYF.

This chain joins TRBV9 and TRBJ1-2; D is undetermined. V lost 0 bases, J lost 2 bases, and 5 bases lay in between. This CDR3 comprises 13 residues. CDR1 is SGDLS and CDR2 is YYNGEE in the germline V gene. The CDR3 nucleotides are TGTGCCAGCAGCGTAGAACAGAACTATGGCTACACCTTC. Its translation: CASSVEQNYGYTF.